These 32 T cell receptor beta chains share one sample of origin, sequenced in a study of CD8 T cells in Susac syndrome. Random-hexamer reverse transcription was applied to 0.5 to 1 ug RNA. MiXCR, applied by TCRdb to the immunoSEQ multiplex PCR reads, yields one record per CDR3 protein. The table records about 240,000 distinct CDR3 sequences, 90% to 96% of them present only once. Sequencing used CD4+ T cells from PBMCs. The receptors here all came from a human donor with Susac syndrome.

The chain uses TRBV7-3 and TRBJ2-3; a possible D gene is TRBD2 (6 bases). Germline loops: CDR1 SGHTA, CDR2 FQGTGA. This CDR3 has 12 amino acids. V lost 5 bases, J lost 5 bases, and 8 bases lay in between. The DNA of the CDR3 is TGTGCCAGCAGCAGGAGGGGAGATACGCAGTATTTT. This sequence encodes CASSRRGDTQYF. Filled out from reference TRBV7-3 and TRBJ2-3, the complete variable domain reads GAGVSQTPSNKVTEKGKYVELRCDPISGHTALYWYRQSLGQGPEFLIYFQGTGAADDSGLPNDRFFAVRPEGSVSTLKIQRTERGDSAVYLCASSRRGDTQYFGPGTRLTVL.

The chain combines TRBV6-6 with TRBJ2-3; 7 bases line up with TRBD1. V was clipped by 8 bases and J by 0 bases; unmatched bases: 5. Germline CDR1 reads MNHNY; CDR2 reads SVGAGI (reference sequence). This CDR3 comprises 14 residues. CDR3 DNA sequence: TGTGCCAGCGTACGGGGACAGAGCACAGATACGCAGTATTTT. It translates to CASVRGQSTDTQYF.

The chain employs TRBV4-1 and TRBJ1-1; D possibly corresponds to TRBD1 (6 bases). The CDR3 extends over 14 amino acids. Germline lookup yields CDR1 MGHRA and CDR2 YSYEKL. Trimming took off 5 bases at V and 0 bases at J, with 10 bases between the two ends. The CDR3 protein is CASSKGQLNTEAFF. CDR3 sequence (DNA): TGCGCCAGCAGCAAAGGACAGCTGAACACTGAAGCTTTCTTT.

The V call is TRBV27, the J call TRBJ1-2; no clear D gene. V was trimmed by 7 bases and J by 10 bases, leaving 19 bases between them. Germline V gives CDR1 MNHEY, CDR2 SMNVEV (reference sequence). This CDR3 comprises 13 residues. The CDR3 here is CASTRLPAGPYTF. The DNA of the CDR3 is TGTGCCAGCACTAGATTACCCGCAGGTCCCTACACCTTC.

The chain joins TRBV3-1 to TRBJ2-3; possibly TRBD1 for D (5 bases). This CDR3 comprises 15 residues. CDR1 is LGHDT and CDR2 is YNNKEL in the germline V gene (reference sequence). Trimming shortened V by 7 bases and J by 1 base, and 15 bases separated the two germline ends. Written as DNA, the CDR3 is TGTGCCAGCAATCACAAGGGGTCCGGCACAGATACGCAGTATTTT. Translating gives CASNHKGSGTDTQYF.

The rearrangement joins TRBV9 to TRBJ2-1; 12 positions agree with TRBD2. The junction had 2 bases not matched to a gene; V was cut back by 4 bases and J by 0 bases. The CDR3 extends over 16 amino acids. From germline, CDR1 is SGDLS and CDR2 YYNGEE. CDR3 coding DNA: TGTGCCAGCAGCTCGGGACTAGCGGGCTCCTACAATGAGCAGTTCTTC. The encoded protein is CASSSGLAGSYNEQFF.

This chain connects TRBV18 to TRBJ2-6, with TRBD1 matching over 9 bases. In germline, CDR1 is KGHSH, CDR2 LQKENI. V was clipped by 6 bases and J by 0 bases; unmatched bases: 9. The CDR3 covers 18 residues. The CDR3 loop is CASSVTGGPLSGANVLTF. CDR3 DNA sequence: TGTGCCAGCTCCGTGACAGGGGGTCCCCTCTCTGGGGCCAACGTCCTGACTTTC.

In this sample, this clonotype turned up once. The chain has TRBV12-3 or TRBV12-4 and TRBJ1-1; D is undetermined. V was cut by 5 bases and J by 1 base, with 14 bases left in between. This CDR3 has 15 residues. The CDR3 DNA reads TGTGCCAGCAGTCGGGCTGGGTGGGGGAACACTGAAGCTTTCTTT. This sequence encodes CASSRAGWGNTEAFF.

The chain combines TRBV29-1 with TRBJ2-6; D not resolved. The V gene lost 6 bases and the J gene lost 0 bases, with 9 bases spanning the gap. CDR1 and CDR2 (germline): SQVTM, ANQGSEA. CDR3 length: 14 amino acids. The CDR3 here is CSVATASGANVLTF. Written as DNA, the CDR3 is TGCAGCGTCGCGACTGCCTCTGGGGCCAACGTCCTGACTTTC.

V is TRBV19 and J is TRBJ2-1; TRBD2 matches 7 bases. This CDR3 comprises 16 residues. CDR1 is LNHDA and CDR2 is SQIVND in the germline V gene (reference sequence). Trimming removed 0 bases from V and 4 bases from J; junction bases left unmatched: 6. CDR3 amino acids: CASSIDPSGSYNEQFF. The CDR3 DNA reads TGTGCCAGTAGTATAGATCCTAGCGGCAGTTACAATGAGCAGTTCTTC.

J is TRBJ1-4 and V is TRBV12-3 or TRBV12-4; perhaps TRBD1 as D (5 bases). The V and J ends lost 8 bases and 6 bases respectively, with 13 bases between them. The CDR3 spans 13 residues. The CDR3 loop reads CASGRGSDEKLFF. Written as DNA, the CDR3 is TGTGCCAGCGGACGGGGCTCAGATGAAAAACTGTTTTTT.

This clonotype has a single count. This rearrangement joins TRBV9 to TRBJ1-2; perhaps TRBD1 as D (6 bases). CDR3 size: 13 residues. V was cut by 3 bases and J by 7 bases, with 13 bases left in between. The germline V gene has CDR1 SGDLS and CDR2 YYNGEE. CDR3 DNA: TGTGCCAGCAGCGCGGGGGGGCGTAGTGGCTACACCTTC. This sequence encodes CASSAGGRSGYTF.

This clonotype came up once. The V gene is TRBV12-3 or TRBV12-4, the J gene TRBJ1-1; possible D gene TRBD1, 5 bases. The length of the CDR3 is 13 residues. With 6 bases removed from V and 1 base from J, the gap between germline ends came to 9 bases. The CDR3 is CASRPGQNTEAFF. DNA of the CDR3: TGTGCCAGCAGACCCGGACAGAACACTGAAGCTTTCTTT.

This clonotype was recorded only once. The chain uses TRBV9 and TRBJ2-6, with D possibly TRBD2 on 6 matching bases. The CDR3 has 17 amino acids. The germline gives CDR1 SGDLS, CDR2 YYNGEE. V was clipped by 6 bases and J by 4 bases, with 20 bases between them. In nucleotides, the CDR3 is TGTGCCAGCAACGCGGGACGGGGGTCAATAGGGGCCAACGTCCTGACTTTC. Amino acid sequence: CASNAGRGSIGANVLTF.

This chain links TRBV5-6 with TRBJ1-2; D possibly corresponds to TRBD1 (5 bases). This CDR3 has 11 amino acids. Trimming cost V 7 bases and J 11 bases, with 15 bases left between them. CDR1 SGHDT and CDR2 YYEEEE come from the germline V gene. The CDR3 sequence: CASGTRTRYTF. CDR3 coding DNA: TGTGCCAGCGGCACCCGGACAAGGTACACCTTC.

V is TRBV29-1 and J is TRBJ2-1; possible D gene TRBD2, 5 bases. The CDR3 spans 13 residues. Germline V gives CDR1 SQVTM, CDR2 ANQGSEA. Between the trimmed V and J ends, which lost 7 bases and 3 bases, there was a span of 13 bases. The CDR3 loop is CSAGTRDYNEQFF. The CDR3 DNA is TGCAGCGCTGGAACCCGGGACTACAATGAGCAGTTCTTC.

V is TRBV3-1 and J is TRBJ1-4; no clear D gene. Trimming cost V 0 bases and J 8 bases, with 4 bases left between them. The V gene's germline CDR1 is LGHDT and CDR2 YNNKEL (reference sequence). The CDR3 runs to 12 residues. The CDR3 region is CASSQDGEKLFF. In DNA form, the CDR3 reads TGTGCCAGCAGCCAAGATGGGGAAAAACTGTTTTTT. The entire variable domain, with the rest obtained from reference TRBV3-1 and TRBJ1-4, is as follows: DTAVSQTPKYLVTQMGNDKSIKCEQNLGHDTMYWYKQDSKKFLKIMFSYNNKELIINETVPNRFSPKSPDKAHLNLHINSLELGDSAVYFCASSQDGEKLFFGSGTQLSVL.

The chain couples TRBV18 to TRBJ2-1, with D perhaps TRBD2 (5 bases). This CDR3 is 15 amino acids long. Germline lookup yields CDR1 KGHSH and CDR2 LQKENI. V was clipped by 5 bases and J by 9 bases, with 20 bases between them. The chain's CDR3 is CASSDPPRRLGEQFF. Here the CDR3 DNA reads TGTGCCAGCTCAGACCCTCCGCGGAGGTTGGGTGAGCAGTTCTTC.

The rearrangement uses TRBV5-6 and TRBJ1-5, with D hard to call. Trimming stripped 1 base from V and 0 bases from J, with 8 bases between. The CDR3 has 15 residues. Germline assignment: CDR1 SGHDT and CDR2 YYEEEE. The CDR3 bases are TGTGCCAGCAGCTTGTCTCTGTTTAGCAATCAGCCCCAGCATTTT. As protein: CASSLSLFSNQPQHF.

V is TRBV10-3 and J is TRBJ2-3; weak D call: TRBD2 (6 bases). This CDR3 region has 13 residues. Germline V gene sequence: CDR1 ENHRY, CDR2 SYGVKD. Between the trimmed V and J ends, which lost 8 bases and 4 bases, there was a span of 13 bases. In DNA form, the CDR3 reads TGTGCCATCGCTTCGCGGGATGCAGATACGCAGTATTTT. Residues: CAIASRDADTQYF.

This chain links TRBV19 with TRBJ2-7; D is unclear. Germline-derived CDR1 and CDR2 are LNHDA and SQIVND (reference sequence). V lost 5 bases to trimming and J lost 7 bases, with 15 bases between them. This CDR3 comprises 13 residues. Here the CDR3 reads CASSVQGQQEQYF. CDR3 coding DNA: TGTGCCAGTAGTGTCCAAGGTCAGCAAGAGCAGTACTTC.

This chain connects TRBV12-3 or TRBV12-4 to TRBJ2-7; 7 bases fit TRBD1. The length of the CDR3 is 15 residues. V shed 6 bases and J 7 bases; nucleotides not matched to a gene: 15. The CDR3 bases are TGTGCCAGCAGCCTCCTGTCCTGGGCCAGGGGGGAGCAGTACTTC. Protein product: CASSLLSWARGEQYF.

The CDR3 DNA follows: TGTGCCAGCAGTTCCCCGGGACAGGGGGCGGGCAAAAACATTCAGTACTTC. It encodes CASSSPGQGAGKNIQYF. The V gene is TRBV28, the J gene TRBJ2-4, with 12 nucleotides matching TRBD1. Trimming cost V 4 bases and J 3 bases; bases outside gene matches: 7. Per germline, CDR1 MDHEN and CDR2 SYDVKM. CDR3 length: 17 residues.

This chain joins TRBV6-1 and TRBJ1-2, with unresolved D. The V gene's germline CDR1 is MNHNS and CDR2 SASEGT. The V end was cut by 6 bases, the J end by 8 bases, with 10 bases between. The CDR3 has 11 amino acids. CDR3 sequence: CASRETRGYTF. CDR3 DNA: TGTGCCAGCAGGGAGACTCGGGGCTACACCTTC.

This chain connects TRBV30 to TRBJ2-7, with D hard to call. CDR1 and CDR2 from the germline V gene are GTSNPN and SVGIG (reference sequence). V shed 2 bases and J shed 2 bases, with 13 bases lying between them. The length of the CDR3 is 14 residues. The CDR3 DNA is TGTGCCTGGAGTCCGCCGTGGGGTACCTACGAGCAGTACTTC. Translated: CAWSPPWGTYEQYF.

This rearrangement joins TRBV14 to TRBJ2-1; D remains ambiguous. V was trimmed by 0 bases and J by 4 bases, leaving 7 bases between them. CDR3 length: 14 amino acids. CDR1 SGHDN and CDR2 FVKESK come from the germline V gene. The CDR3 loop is CASSQDPAYNEQFF. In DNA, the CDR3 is TGTGCCAGCAGCCAAGATCCAGCATACAATGAGCAGTTCTTC. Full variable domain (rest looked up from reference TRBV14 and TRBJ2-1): EAGVTQFPSHSVIEKGQTVTLRCDPISGHDNLYWYRRVMGKEIKFLLHFVKESKQDESGMPNNRFLAERTGGTYSTLKVQPAELEDSGVYFCASSQDPAYNEQFFGPGTRLTVL.

CDR3 bases: TGCAGTGCGCGGATCTCCGAGCAGTACTTC. This encodes CSARISEQYF. The rearrangement joins TRBV20-1 to TRBJ2-7; D gene unclear. The germline V and J ends were trimmed by 6 bases and 6 bases, with 9 bases remaining between them. This CDR3 spans 10 amino acids. CDR1 is DFQATT, CDR2 SNEGSKA, per germline (reference sequence).

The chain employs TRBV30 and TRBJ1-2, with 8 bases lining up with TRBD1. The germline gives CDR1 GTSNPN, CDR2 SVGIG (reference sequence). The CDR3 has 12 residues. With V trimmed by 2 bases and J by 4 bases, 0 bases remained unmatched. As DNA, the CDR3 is TGTGCCTGGAGTACAGGGGGCTATGGCTACACCTTC. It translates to CAWSTGGYGYTF.

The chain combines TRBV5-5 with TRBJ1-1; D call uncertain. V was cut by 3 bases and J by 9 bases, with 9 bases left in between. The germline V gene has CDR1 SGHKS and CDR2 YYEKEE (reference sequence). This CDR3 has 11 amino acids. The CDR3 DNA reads TGTGCCAGCAGCTGGGGATGGAAAGCTTTCTTT. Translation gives CASSWGWKAFF.

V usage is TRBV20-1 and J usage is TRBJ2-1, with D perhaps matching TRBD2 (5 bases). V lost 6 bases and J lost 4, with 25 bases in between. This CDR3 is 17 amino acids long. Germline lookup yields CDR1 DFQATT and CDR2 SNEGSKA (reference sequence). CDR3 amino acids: CSALASSRYQVYNEQFF. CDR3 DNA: TGCAGTGCCCTAGCTTCATCTAGATATCAGGTATACAATGAGCAGTTCTTC.

The CDR3 nucleotides are TGCAGTGCTAATCAGCTAGCGGGAGTTATTCAGTTCTTC. Translating it yields CSANQLAGVIQFF. V and J are TRBV20-1 and TRBJ2-1; 10 nucleotides align to TRBD2. V dropped 4 bases and J dropped 13; count of bases not matched to a gene: 10. The CDR3 covers 13 residues. CDR1 is DFQATT and CDR2 is SNEGSKA in the germline V gene (reference sequence).

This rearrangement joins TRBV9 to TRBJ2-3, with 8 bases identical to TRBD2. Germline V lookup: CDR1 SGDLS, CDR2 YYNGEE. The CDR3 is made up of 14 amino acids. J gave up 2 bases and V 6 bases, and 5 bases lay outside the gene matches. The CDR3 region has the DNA TGTGCCAGCACCGGACTAGCCTACACAGATACGCAGTATTTT. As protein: CASTGLAYTDTQYF.